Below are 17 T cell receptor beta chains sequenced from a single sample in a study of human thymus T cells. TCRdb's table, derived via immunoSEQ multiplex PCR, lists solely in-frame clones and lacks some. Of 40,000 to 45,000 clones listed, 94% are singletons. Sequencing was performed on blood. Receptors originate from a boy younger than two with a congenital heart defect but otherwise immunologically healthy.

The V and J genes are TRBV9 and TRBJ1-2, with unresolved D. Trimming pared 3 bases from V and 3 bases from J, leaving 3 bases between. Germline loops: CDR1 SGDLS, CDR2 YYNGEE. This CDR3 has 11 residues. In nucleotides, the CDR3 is TGTGCCAGCAGCGCCGACTATGGCTACACCTTC. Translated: CASSADYGYTF.

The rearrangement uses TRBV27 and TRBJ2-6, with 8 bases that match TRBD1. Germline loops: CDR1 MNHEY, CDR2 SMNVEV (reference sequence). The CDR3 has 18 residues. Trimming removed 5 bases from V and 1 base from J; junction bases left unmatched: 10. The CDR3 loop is CASSIGQGLRSGANVLTF. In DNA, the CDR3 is TGTGCCAGCAGTATCGGACAGGGCTTGAGATCTGGGGCCAACGTCCTGACTTTC. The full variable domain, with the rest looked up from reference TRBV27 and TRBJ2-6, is EAQVTQNPRYLITVTGKKLTVTCSQNMNHEYMSWYRQDPGLGLRQIYYSMNVEVTDKGDVPEGYKVSRKEKRNFPLILESPSPNQTSLYFCASSIGQGLRSGANVLTFGAGSRLTVL.

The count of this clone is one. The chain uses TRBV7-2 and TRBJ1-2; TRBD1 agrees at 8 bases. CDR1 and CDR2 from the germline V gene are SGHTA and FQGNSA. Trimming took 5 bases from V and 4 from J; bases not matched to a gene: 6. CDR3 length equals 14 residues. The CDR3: CASSVRGRIYGYTF. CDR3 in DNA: TGTGCCAGCAGCGTCAGGGGGCGCATCTATGGCTACACCTTC. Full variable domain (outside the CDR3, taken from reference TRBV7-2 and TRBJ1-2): GAGVSQSPSNKVTEKGKDVELRCDPISGHTALYWYRQSLGQGLEFLIYFQGNSAPDKSGLPSDRFSAERTGGSVSTLTIQRTQQEDSAVYLCASSVRGRIYGYTFGSGTRLTVV.

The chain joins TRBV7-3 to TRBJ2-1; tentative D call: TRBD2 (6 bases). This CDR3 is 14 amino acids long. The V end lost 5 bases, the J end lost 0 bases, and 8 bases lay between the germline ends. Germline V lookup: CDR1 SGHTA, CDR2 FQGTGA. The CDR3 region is CASSLASSYNEQFF. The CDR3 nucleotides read TGTGCCAGCAGCCTAGCGAGCTCCTACAATGAGCAGTTCTTC.

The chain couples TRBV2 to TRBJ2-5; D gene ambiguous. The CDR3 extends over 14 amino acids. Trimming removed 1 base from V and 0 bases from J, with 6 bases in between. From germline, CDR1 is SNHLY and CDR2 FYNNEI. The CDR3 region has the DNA TGTGCCAGCAGTGAAGGGACCAACCAAGAGACCCAGTACTTC. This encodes CASSEGTNQETQYF.

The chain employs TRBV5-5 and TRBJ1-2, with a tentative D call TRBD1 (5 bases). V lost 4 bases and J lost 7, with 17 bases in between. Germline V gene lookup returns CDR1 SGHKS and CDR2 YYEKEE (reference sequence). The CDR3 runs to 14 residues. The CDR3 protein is CASSRDLFGGGYTF. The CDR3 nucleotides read TGTGCCAGCAGCCGGGACCTCTTTGGAGGTGGCTACACCTTC.

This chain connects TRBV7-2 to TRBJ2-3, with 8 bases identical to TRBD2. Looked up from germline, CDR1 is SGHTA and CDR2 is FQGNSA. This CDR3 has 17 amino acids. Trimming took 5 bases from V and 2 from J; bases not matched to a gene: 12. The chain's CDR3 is CASSPVEAGGPTDTQYF. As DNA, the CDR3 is TGTGCCAGCAGCCCAGTGGAGGCGGGGGGCCCCACAGATACGCAGTATTTT.

CDR3 sequence (DNA): TGCGCCACCGGGGGGCCTACAGATACGCAGTATTTT. It is translated as CATGGPTDTQYF. V is TRBV10-2 and J is TRBJ2-3; TRBD2 might be the D (7 bases). This CDR3 contains 12 residues. Trimming left V 10 bases short and J 3 bases short, with 11 bases between. CDR1 is WSHSY, CDR2 SAAADI, per germline.

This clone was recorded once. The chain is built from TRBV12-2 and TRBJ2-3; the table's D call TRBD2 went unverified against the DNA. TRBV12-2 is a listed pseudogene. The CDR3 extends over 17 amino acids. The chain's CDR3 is CASRLARWTSGWDTQYF. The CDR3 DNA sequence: TGTGCAAGTCGCTTAGCTAGGTGGACTAGCGGGTGGGATACGCAGTATTTT.

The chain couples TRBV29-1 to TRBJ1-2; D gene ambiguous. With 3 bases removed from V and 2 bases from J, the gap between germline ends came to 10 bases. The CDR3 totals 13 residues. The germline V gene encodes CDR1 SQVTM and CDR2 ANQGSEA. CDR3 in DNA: TGCAGCGTTGAGAGTCCGCCCAACTATGGCTACACCTTC. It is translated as CSVESPPNYGYTF.

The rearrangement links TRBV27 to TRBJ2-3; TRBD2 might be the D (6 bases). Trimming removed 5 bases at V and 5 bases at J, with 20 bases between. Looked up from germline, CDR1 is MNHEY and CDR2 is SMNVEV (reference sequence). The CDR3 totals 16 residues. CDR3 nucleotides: TGTGCCAGCAGTGCTATATGGGGGGAGGTAGGAGATACGCAGTATTTT. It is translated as CASSAIWGEVGDTQYF.

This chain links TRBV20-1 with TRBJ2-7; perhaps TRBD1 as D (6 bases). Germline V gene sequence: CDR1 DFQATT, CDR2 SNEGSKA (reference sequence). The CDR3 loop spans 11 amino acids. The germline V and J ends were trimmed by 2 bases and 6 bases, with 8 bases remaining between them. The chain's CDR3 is CSARWGREQYF. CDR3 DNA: TGCAGTGCTAGATGGGGGCGCGAGCAGTACTTC.

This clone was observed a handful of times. This CDR3 reads CASSQTPTGTGYTF. CDR3 sequence (DNA): TGCGCCAGCAGCCAAACCCCGACAGGAACTGGCTACACCTTC. V is TRBV4-1 and J is TRBJ1-2, with D perhaps TRBD1 (6 bases). Germline V gene data show CDR1 as MGHRA and CDR2 as YSYEKL. CDR3 size: 14 residues. Trimming took off 2 bases at V and 7 bases at J, with 14 bases between the two ends.

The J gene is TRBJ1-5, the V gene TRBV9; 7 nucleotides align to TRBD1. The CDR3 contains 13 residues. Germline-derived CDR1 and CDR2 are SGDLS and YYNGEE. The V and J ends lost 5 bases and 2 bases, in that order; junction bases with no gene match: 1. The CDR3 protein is CASSTGGNQPQHF. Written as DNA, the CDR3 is TGTGCCAGCAGTACAGGGGGCAATCAGCCCCAGCATTTT.

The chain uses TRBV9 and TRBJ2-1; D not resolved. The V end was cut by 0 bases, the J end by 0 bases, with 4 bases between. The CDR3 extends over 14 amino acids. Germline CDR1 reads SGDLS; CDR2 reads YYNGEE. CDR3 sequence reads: CASSVDSSYNEQFF. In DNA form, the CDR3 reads TGTGCCAGCAGCGTAGACAGCTCCTACAATGAGCAGTTCTTC.

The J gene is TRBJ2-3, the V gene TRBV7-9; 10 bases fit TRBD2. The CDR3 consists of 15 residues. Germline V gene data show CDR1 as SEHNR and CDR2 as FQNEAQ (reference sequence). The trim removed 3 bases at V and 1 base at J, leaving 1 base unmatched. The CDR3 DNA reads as TGTGCCAGCAGCTTCGGGACTAGCGGCACAGATACGCAGTATTTT. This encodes CASSFGTSGTDTQYF.

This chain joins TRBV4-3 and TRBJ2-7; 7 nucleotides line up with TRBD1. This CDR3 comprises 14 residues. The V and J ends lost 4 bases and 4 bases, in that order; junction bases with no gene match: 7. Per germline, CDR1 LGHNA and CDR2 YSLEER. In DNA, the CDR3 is TGCGCCAGCAGCCCGCCGGGACAGCCGTACGAGCAGTACTTC. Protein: CASSPPGQPYEQYF.